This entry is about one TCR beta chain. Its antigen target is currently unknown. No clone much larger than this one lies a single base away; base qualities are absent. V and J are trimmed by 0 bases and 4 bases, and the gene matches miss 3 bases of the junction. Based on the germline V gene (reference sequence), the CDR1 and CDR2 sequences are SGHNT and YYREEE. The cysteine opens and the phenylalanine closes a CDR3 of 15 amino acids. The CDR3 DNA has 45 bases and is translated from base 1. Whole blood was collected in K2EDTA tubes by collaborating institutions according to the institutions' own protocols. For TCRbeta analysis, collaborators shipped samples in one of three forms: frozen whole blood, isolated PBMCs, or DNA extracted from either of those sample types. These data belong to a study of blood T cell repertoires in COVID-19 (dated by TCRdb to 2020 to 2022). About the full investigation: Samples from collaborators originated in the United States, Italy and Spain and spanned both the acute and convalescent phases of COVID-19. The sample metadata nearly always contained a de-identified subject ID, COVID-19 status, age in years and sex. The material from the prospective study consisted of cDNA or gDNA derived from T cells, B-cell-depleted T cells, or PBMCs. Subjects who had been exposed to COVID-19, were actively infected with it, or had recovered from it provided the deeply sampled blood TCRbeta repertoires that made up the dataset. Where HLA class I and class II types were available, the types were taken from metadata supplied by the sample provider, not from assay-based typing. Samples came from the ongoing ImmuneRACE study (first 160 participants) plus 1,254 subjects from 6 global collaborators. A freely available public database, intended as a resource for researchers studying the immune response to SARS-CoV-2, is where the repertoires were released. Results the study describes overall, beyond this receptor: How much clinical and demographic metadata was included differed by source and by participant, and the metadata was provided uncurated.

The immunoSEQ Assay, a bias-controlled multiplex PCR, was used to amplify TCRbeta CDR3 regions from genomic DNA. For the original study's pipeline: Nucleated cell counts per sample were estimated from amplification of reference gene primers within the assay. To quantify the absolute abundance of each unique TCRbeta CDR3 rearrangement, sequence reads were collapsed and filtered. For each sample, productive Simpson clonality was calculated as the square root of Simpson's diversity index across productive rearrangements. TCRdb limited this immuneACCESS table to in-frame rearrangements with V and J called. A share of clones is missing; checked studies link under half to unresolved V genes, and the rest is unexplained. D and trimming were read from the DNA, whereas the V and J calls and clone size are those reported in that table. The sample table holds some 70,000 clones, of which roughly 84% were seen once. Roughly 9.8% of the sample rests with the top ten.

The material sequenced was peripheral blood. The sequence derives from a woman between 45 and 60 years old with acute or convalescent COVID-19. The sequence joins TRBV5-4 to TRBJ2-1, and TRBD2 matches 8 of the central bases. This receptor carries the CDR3 CASSLGRGGYNEQFF. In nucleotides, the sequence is TGTGCCAGCAGCTTGGGACGGGGGGGTTACAATGAGCAGTTCTTC.